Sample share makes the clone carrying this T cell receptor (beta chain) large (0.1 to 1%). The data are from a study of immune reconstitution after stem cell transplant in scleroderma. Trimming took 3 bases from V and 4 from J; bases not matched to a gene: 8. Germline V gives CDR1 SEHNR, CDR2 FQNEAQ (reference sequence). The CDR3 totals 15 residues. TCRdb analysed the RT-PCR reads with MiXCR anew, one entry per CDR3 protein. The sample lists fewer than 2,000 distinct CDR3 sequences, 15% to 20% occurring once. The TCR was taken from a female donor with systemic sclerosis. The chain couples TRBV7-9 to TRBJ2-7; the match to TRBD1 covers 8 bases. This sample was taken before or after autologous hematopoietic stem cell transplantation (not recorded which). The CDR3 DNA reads TGTGCCAGCAGCTTCGACAGGGGCACGATATACGAGCAGTACTTC. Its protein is CASSFDRGTIYEQYF.